The 21 T cell receptor beta chains below were found in one sample sequenced in a study of T cell repertoires in cytomegalovirus infection. TCRdb used MiXCR to reprocess the reads, holding one entry per CDR3 protein. The sample carries around 450,000 distinct CDR3 sequences, around 32% recorded once. Sample: PBMCs. The origin of the receptors is a human donor in good health (CMV status not recorded). Some clones in this sample may be carry-over from other donors' samples.

CDR3 sequence: CASSLGGLNNEQFF. CDR3 bases: TGTGCCAGCAGTTTGGGCGGGTTAAACAATGAGCAGTTCTTC. The chain recombines TRBV12-3 or TRBV12-4 with TRBJ2-1, with D possibly being TRBD2 (5 bases). Trimming shortened V by 3 bases and J by 5 bases, and 11 bases separated the two germline ends. The CDR3 is 14 residues long.

This clonotype was seen repeatedly, ten times or more. V is TRBV7-8 and J is TRBJ1-2; possibly TRBD1 for D (5 bases). V gave up 1 base and J gave up 4 bases, with 10 bases separating them. In germline, CDR1 is SGHVS, CDR2 FQNEAQ. CDR3 length equals 14 residues. DNA of the CDR3: TGTGCCAGCAGCTTAGTTAGTGGGACCTATGGCTACACCTTC. This encodes CASSLVSGTYGYTF.

V usage is TRBV7-6 and J usage is TRBJ2-2; D uncertain. Trimming removed 5 bases from V and 6 bases from J, with 10 bases in between. Germline-derived CDR1 and CDR2 are SGHVS and FNYEAQ. CDR3 length equals 13 residues. CDR3 protein: CASSHFGSGELFF. The CDR3 DNA reads as TGTGCCAGCAGCCACTTCGGGTCCGGGGAGCTGTTTTTT.

This clonotype was picked up many times. The genes are TRBV7-2 and TRBJ2-5; 8 bases line up with TRBD2. The CDR3 has 17 amino acids. The V gene's germline CDR1 is SGHTA and CDR2 FQGNSA. The trim removed 2 bases at V and 1 base at J, leaving 9 bases unmatched. The CDR3 DNA is TGTGCCAGCAGCTTATTTGGCATTAGCGGGGTCCAAGAGACCCAGTACTTC. Its translation is CASSLFGISGVQETQYF.

This clonotype appeared many times. The V call is TRBV7-8, the J call TRBJ1-4, with D hard to call. In germline, CDR1 is SGHVS, CDR2 FQNEAQ. Trimming took off 0 bases at V and 0 bases at J, with 8 bases between the two ends. The CDR3 has 16 residues. The CDR3 sequence: CASSLAAIATNEKLFF. The CDR3 region has the DNA TGTGCCAGCAGCTTAGCAGCCATTGCAACTAATGAAAAACTGTTTTTT.

Regarding this clonotype: The junction does not match germline at one end; this may be a read error. The chain employs TRBV5-1 and TRBJ2-6; 9 bases line up with TRBD1. CDR3 length: 18 residues. Germline V gene data show CDR1 as SGHRS and CDR2 as YFSETQ. The chain's CDR3 is CTSSRPTGGASGANVLTF. The DNA of the CDR3 is TGCACCAGCAGCCGACCGACAGGGGGAGCCTCTGGGGCCAACGTCCTGACTTTC.

This clonotype turned up a few times. The chain links TRBV4-1 to TRBJ1-6; a possible D gene is TRBD1 (6 bases). The germline V and J ends were trimmed by 2 bases and 6 bases, with 23 bases remaining between them. Germline V lookup: CDR1 MGHRA, CDR2 YSYEKL. The CDR3 is 19 residues long. The CDR3 sequence is CASSQIPSGHVLVNSPLHF. The CDR3 DNA is TGCGCCAGCAGCCAAATCCCTTCGGGACATGTTCTAGTTAATTCACCCCTCCACTTT.

V gene TRBV19 combines with J gene TRBJ2-1, with 8 bases fitting TRBD1. J lost 8 bases, V lost 6 bases, and 9 bases had no gene match. The germline V gene encodes CDR1 LNHDA and CDR2 SQIVND (reference sequence). This CDR3 comprises 14 residues. As DNA, the CDR3 is TGTGCCAGTAGAATCAGACAGGGGAGGTATGAGCAGTTCTTC. It yields the protein CASRIRQGRYEQFF.

This clonotype was detected a few times. The rearrangement links TRBV27 to TRBJ2-2; D is perhaps TRBD1 (6 bases). V was clipped by 5 bases and J by 2 bases, with 12 bases between them. In germline, CDR1 is MNHEY, CDR2 SMNVEV (reference sequence). The length of the CDR3 is 15 residues. DNA for the CDR3: TGTGCCAGCAGTAAACAGGGAATAAACACCGGGGAGCTGTTTTTT. Translating it yields CASSKQGINTGELFF.

V is TRBV19 and J is TRBJ2-2; 7 nucleotides align to TRBD1. Trimming cost V 7 bases and J 5 bases; bases outside gene matches: 7. The CDR3 runs 14 residues. Germline values: CDR1 LNHDA, CDR2 SQIVND (reference sequence). The CDR3 loop is CASNKGQITGELFF. In nucleotides, the CDR3 is TGTGCCAGTAATAAGGGACAGATTACCGGGGAGCTGTTTTTT.

The chain has TRBV12-3 or TRBV12-4 and TRBJ2-7; D is perhaps TRBD1 (6 bases). The V gene lost 3 bases and the J gene lost 1 base, with 10 bases spanning the gap. The CDR3 totals 14 residues. CDR3 sequence: CASSFGGESYEQYF. CDR3 bases: TGTGCCAGCAGTTTTGGGGGCGAGTCCTACGAGCAGTACTTC.

This clonotype was recorded at least ten times. The J gene is TRBJ1-6, the V gene TRBV12-3 or TRBV12-4; 7 bases agree with TRBD1. V lost 5 bases to trimming and J lost 6 bases; unmatched junction nucleotides: 1. This CDR3 comprises 13 residues. CDR3 coding DNA: TGTGCCAGCAGTCGGGACAGTAATTCACCCCTCCACTTT. This codes for CASSRDSNSPLHF.

This clonotype was picked up a small number of times. This chain uses TRBV4-1 with TRBJ1-5, with D maybe TRBD1 (5 bases). Trimming shortened V by 0 bases and J by 4 bases, and 10 bases separated the two germline ends. The CDR3 is 15 residues long. Germline V CDR1 and CDR2: MGHRA, YSYEKL. CDR3 bases: TGCGCCAGCAGCCAAGAAAAGGGGATTAATCAGCCCCAGCATTTT. It is translated as CASSQEKGINQPQHF.

This clonotype was seen only a few times. This chain links TRBV12-3 or TRBV12-4 with TRBJ1-1; D is unresolved. This CDR3 has 13 residues. Trimming removed 3 bases from V and 4 bases from J, with 9 bases in between. The CDR3 DNA reads TGTGCCAGCAGTTTTGGAAGAGGCACTGAAGCTTTCTTT. This translates into CASSFGRGTEAFF.

Note on this clonotype: A much larger clone lies a single base off, so this may be a read error. The CDR3 carries no conserved terminal phenylalanine or tryptophan, so it likely arises from a read error. The chain recombines TRBV7-2 with TRBJ2-1; D uncertain. The CDR3 has 13 residues. The V and J ends lost 5 bases and 6 bases respectively, with 11 bases between them. Germline CDR1 is SGHTA and CDR2 is FQGNSA. This chain's CDR3 is CASSPRPPNEQFL. Here the CDR3 DNA reads TGTGCCAGCAGCCCCAGACCCCCCAATGAGCAGTTCCTC.

V gene TRBV6-5 combines with J gene TRBJ1-1, with D possibly TRBD1 on 6 matching bases. The CDR3 is 12 residues long. V was cut by 5 bases and J by 10 bases, with 14 bases left in between. The germline V gene has CDR1 MNHEY and CDR2 SVGAGI. CDR3 sequence reads: CASSPQGWVAFF. The CDR3 DNA sequence: TGTGCCAGCAGTCCACAGGGATGGGTAGCTTTCTTT.

This clonotype was counted at least ten times. The chain combines TRBV7-2 with TRBJ1-6; D unclear. V dropped 1 base and J dropped 0 bases, with 4 bases sitting between them. The germline V gene encodes CDR1 SGHTA and CDR2 FQGNSA. The CDR3 is 15 residues long. The CDR3 region is CASSLGHSYNSPLHF. CDR3 coding DNA: TGTGCCAGCAGCTTAGGGCACTCCTATAATTCACCCCTCCACTTT.

This rearrangement joins TRBV6-1 to TRBJ2-5; D is undetermined. Trimming shortened V by 2 bases and J by 3 bases, and 10 bases separated the two germline ends. The CDR3 runs to 14 residues. The germline gives CDR1 MNHNS, CDR2 SASEGT. This CDR3 reads CASSEMVGEETQYF. DNA of the CDR3: TGTGCCAGCAGTGAAATGGTGGGCGAAGAGACCCAGTACTTC.

This clonotype has a handful of counts. The genes are TRBV3-1 and TRBJ2-3; the match to TRBD2 covers 11 bases. Per the germline V gene, CDR1 is LGHDT and CDR2 is YNNKEL (reference sequence). The V and J ends lost 1 base and 0 bases, in that order; junction bases with no gene match: 6. CDR3 length equals 18 residues. The CDR3 spells CASSQGLAGGISTDTQYF. The CDR3, as DNA: TGTGCCAGCAGCCAAGGGCTAGCGGGGGGTATTAGCACAGATACGCAGTATTTT.

This clonotype was detected only a few times. The V call is TRBV15, the J call TRBJ1-6; no definite D call. Looked up from germline, CDR1 is LNHNV and CDR2 is YYDKDF (reference sequence). Trimming pared 6 bases from V and 4 bases from J, leaving 7 bases between. CDR3 length: 13 amino acids. In DNA form, the CDR3 reads TGTGCCACCAGGAAAGATTATAATTCACCCCTCCACTTT. Protein: CATRKDYNSPLHF.

This clonotype was picked up a small number of times. The chain combines TRBV4-2 with TRBJ1-1; D is possibly TRBD1 (5 bases). Trimming cost V 0 bases and J 7 bases, with 12 bases left between them. This CDR3 has 14 residues. From germline, CDR1 is LGHNA and CDR2 YNFKEQ. CDR3 sequence reads: CASSQEIAGLEAFF. The CDR3 DNA reads TGTGCCAGCAGCCAAGAGATTGCGGGACTTGAAGCTTTCTTT.